The source of this TCR beta chain is a study of lung T cells in sarcoidosis with Löfgren's syndrome. Study-wide findings and caveats: Recognition of an unidentified sarcoidosis antigen was only suggested.

This clonotype came up many times. The antigen is not known. A single record per CDR3 protein comes from TCRdb applying MiXCR to the reads. The sample yields about 19,000 distinct CDR3 sequences, 20% to 25% seen once. The TCR comes from a human donor with sarcoidosis (Löfgren's syndrome or another form), or a control subject (not recorded which). Sample: CD4+ T cells from PBMCs.

The chain's CDR3 is CASRLGLGNTIYF. DNA for the CDR3: TGTGCCAGCAGGCTGGGACTAGGAAACACCATATATTTT. This rearrangement joins TRBV7-8 to TRBJ1-3; D might be TRBD1 (5 bases). Per the germline V gene, CDR1 is SGHVS and CDR2 is FQNEAQ. This CDR3 is built from 13 residues. V was shortened by 6 bases and J by 4 bases, with 10 bases between the two germline ends.